The clone carrying this T cell receptor beta chain was detected only once. A single base separates this from a much larger clone, so it may be a read error. The data were obtained in a study of spatial heterogeneity in lung cancer. TCRdb passed the 5' RACE reads through MiXCR, listing each CDR3 protein once. This sample yields 6,000 to 9,000 distinct CDR3 sequences, of which 5.4% are seen a single time; roughly 40% belongs to the top ten. The time point: sample taken at primary tumor resection. In each case, whole RNA from tumor, nontumor lung or frozen PBMC was sequenced unsorted. The germline CDR1 and CDR2 sequences are SGHAT and FQNNGV. The CDR3 contains 12 residues.

The sequence was collected from a male donor with early-stage non-small cell lung cancer. V gene TRBV11-2 combines with J gene TRBJ2-5; D is uncertain. The sequences come from PBMCs, collected at surgery. This CDR3 is CTSSLLRETQYF. The CDR3 DNA sequence: TGTACCAGCAGCTTATTGAGAGAGACCCAGTACTTC.